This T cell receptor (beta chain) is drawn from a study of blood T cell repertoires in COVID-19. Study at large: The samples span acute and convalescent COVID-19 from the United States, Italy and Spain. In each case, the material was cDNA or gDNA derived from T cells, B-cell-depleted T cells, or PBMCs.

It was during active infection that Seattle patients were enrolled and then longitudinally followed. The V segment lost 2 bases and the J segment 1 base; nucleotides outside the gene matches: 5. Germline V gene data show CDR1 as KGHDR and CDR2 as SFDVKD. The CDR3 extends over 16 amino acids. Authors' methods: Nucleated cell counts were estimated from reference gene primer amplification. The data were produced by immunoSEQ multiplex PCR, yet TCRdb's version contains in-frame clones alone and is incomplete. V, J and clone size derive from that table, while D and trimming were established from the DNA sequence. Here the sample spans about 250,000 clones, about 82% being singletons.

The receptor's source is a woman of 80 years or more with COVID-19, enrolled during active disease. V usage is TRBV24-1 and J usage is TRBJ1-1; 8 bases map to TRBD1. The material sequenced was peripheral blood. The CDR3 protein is CATSDSRTGTNTEAFF. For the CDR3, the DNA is TGTGCCACCAGTGATTCCCGGACAGGGACGAACACTGAAGCTTTCTTT.